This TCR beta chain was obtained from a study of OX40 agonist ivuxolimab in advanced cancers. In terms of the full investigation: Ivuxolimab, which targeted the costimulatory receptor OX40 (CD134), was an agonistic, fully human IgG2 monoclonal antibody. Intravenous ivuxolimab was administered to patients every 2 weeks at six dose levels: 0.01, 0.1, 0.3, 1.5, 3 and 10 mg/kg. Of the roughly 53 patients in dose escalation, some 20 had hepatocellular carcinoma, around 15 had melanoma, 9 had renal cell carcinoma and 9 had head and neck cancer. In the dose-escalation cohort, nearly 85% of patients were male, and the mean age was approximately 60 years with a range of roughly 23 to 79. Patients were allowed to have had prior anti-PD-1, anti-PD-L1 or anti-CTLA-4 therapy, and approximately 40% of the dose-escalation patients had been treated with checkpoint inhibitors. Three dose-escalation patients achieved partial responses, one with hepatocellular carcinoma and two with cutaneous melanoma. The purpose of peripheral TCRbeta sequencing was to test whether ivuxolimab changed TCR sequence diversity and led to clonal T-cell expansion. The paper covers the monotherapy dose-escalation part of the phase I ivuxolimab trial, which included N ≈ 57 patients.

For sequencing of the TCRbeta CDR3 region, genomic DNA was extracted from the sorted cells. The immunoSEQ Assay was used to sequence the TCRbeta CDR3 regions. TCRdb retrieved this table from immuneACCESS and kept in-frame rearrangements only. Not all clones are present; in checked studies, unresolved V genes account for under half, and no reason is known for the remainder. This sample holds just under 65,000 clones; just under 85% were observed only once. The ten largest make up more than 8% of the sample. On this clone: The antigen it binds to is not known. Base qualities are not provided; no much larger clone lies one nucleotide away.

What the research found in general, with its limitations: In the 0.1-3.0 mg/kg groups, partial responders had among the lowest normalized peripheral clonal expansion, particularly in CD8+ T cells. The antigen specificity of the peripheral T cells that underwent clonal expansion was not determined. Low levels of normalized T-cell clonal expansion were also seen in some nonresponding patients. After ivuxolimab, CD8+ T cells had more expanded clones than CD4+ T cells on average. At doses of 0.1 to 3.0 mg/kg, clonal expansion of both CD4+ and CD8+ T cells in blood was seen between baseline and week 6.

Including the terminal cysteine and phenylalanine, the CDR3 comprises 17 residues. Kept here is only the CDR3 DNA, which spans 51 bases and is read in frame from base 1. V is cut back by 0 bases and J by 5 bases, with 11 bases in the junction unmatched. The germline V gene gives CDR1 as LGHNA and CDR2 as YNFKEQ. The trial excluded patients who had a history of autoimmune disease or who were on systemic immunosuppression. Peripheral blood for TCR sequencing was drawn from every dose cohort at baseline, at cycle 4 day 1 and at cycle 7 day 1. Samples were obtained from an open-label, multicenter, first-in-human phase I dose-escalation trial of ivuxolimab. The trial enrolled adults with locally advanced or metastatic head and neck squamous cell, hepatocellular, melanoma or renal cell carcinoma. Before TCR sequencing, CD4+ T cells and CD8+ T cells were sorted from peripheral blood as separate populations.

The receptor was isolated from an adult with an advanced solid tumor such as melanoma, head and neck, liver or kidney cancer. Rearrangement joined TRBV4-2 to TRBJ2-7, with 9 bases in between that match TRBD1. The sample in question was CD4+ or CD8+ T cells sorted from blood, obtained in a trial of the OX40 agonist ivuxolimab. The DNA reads TGTGCCAGCAGCCAAGAACCGCCGGGACAGGGTTACAACGAGCAGTACTTC. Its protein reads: CASSQEPPGQGYNEQYF.